Following are 18 T cell receptor beta chains from one sample sequenced in a study of blood T cell repertoires in COVID-19. Sequencing was performed with immunoSEQ multiplex PCR; in TCRdb, only in-frame clones are kept and a portion is missing. Of more than 140,000 clones in the sample, roughly 84% were seen once. Material for sequencing was peripheral blood. These receptors originate from a woman aged 50 to 60 in a cohort sampled during active or convalescent COVID-19.

The chain carries TRBV4-3 and TRBJ2-7; no clear D. The CDR3 is 16 amino acids. Trimming shortened V by 0 bases and J by 3 bases, and 15 bases separated the two germline ends. The germline V gene has CDR1 LGHNA and CDR2 YSLEER. CDR3: CASSQERQLSVYEQYF. The DNA for the CDR3 is TGCGCCAGCAGCCAAGAGAGGCAGTTAAGTGTCTACGAGCAGTACTTC.

The chain carries TRBV7-9 and TRBJ1-1; D is uncertain. Trimming removed 4 bases from V and 1 base from J, with 10 bases in between. The length of the CDR3 is 14 residues. Germline lookup yields CDR1 SEHNR and CDR2 FQNEAQ (reference sequence). The CDR3, as DNA: TGTGCCAGCAGCTCCCCCCACAGGAACACTGAAGCTTTCTTT. This codes for CASSSPHRNTEAFF. The full variable domain, rest sourced from reference TRBV7-9 and TRBJ1-1, is DTGVSQNPRHKITKRGQNVTFRCDPISEHNRLYWYRQTLGQGPEFLTYFQNEAQLEKSRLLSDRFSAERPKGSFSTLEIQRTEQGDSAMYLCASSSPHRNTEAFFGQGTRLTVV.

V and J are TRBV4-1 and TRBJ1-6, with 7 bases aligning to TRBD1. CDR3 length: 15 amino acids. Looked up from germline, CDR1 is MGHRA and CDR2 is YSYEKL. The ends lost 1 base at V and 7 bases at J; junction bases unmatched: 4. CDR3 amino acids: CASSQGDRENSPLHF. The CDR3 region has the DNA TGCGCCAGCAGCCAAGGAGACAGGGAAAATTCACCCCTCCACTTT.

V gene TRBV11-2 combines with J gene TRBJ2-3; 9 positions agree with TRBD2. V gave up 6 bases and J gave up 6 bases; unmatched junction bases: 7. The germline CDR1 and CDR2 sequences are SGHAT and FQNNGV. The CDR3 runs 14 residues. CDR3 DNA sequence: TGTGCCAGCAGATATCCGGGACTAGCCGATACGCAGTATTTT. This translates into CASRYPGLADTQYF.

The chain has TRBV19 and TRBJ2-3; D unclear. Germline V gives CDR1 LNHDA, CDR2 SQIVND (reference sequence). The V gene lost 4 bases and the J gene lost 2 bases, with 13 bases spanning the gap. The CDR3 is made up of 15 amino acids. CDR3 nucleotides: TGTGCCAGTAGTAGACGACTCGCCCCCACAGATACGCAGTATTTT. Its translation: CASSRRLAPTDTQYF.

The chain combines TRBV6-5 with TRBJ2-7; TRBD1 matches 10 bases. This CDR3 is built from 13 residues. Trimming at V came to 8 bases and at J to 2 bases, leaving 3 bases not matched to a gene. Germline values: CDR1 MNHEY, CDR2 SVGAGI. Here the CDR3 DNA reads TGTGCCAGCGGGACAGGGGACGCCTACGAGCAGTACTTC. Translation gives CASGTGDAYEQYF.

As DNA, the CDR3 is TGTGCCAGTAGTAAGGACAGAGACACTGAAGCTTTCTTT. Amino acid sequence: CASSKDRDTEAFF. The chain joins TRBV19 to TRBJ1-1, with D possibly being TRBD1 (6 bases). The CDR3 contains 13 residues. V lost 4 bases to trimming and J lost 3 bases, with 9 bases between them. CDR1 and CDR2 from the germline V gene are LNHDA and SQIVND (reference sequence).

The chain combines TRBV7-8 with TRBJ1-2; no clear D. The length of the CDR3 is 13 residues. Trimming removed 1 base at V and 6 bases at J, with 9 bases between. Germline assignment: CDR1 SGHVS and CDR2 FQNEAQ. As DNA, the CDR3 is TGTGCCAGCAGCTTAGTGCGAGGTCATGGCTACACCTTC. Translating gives CASSLVRGHGYTF.

The chain recombines TRBV30 with TRBJ2-5, with D perhaps TRBD2 (7 bases). The CDR3 runs to 13 residues. The germline V gene has CDR1 GTSNPN and CDR2 SVGIG (reference sequence). Trimming shortened V by 1 base and J by 5 bases, and 11 bases separated the two germline ends. The CDR3 nucleotides are TGTGCCTGGAGTGCTAGGGGGGGGGAGACCCAGTACTTC. This sequence encodes CAWSARGGETQYF.

This chain uses TRBV3-1 (or the pseudogene TRBV3-2) with TRBJ1-3; no firm D call. The CDR3 extends over 17 amino acids. Germline lookup yields CDR1 LGHDT and CDR2 YNNKEL (reference sequence). Trimming cost V 0 bases and J 0 bases, with 12 bases left between them. CDR3 loop: CASSQDAGRFSGNTIYF. The CDR3, as DNA: TGTGCCAGCAGCCAAGATGCAGGCCGCTTCTCTGGAAACACCATATATTTT.

The chain employs TRBV7-9 and TRBJ1-2; D unresolved. The germline V and J ends were trimmed by 2 bases and 0 bases, with 7 bases remaining between them. Per germline, CDR1 SEHNR and CDR2 FQNEAQ (reference sequence). CDR3 length: 14 amino acids. Written as DNA, the CDR3 is TGTGCCAGCAGCTTATACAGAGCTAACTATGGCTACACCTTC. Its translation: CASSLYRANYGYTF.

This rearrangement joins TRBV5-6 to TRBJ2-7; the D gene is possibly TRBD2 (5 bases). In germline, CDR1 is SGHDT, CDR2 YYEEEE. This CDR3 is built from 14 residues. V was clipped by 4 bases and J by 4 bases, with 15 bases between them. Here the CDR3 reads CASSLTRLYYEQYF. CDR3 coding DNA: TGTGCCAGCAGCCTCACCAGACTATATTACGAGCAGTACTTC.

V and J are TRBV18 and TRBJ1-6; no clear D. This CDR3 has 12 amino acids. Trimming removed 6 bases at V and 9 bases at J, with 9 bases between. Germline V lookup: CDR1 KGHSH, CDR2 LQKENI. CDR3 amino acids: CASSPGSSPLHF. CDR3 bases: TGTGCCAGCTCCCCGGGATCTTCACCCCTCCACTTT.

The V call is TRBV3-1 (or the pseudogene TRBV3-2), the J call TRBJ2-1; 11 bases line up with TRBD2. The V gene's germline CDR1 is LGHDT and CDR2 YNNKEL (reference sequence). J was trimmed by 4 bases and V by 1 base; bases with no gene match: 9. The length of the CDR3 is 18 residues. CDR3 in amino acids: CASSQGVRLAGLYNEQFF. CDR3 DNA sequence: TGTGCCAGCAGCCAAGGGGTGAGACTAGCGGGGTTGTACAATGAGCAGTTCTTC.

The chain recombines TRBV5-1 with TRBJ1-4; 9 positions match TRBD1. CDR1 SGHRS and CDR2 YFSETQ come from the germline V gene. The CDR3 has 15 amino acids. Trimming removed 5 bases from V and 6 bases from J; junction bases left unmatched: 8. The CDR3 protein is CASRATTGGDEKLFF. The CDR3 coding sequence is TGCGCCAGCAGGGCTACGACAGGGGGGGATGAAAAACTGTTTTTT.

This clone came up a few times. This chain uses TRBV7-8 with TRBJ2-7; 9 positions match TRBD1. The CDR3 has 16 residues. V gave up 7 bases and J gave up 1 base; unmatched junction bases: 11. Germline-derived CDR1 and CDR2 are SGHVS and FQNEAQ. The CDR3 DNA is TGTGCCAGCAACCAACAGGGACAGGGAAGATCCTACGAGCAGTACTTC. It translates to CASNQQGQGRSYEQYF.

This clone was detected only once. The rearrangement links TRBV30 to TRBJ1-1, with 9 bases that match TRBD1. The length of the CDR3 is 18 residues. In germline, CDR1 is GTSNPN, CDR2 SVGIG (reference sequence). V lost 5 bases and J lost 0; bases outside the gene matches: 16. In DNA form, the CDR3 reads TGTGCCTGGTGTGGGGGGGTAAACCGGGACAGGGTGAACACTGAAGCTTTCTTT. Translation gives CAWCGGVNRDRVNTEAFF.

This clone was seen just once. The V call is TRBV4-1, the J call TRBJ1-4, with TRBD1 matching 8 bases. CDR3 length: 17 amino acids. V shed 2 bases and J 6 bases; nucleotides not matched to a gene: 11. Germline V gives CDR1 MGHRA, CDR2 YSYEKL. CDR3 coding DNA: TGCGCCAGCAGCCAACAGGCAGACAGGGGCGCGGATGAAAAACTGTTTTTT. It yields the protein CASSQQADRGADEKLFF.